What follows are 18 T cell receptor beta chains derived from one specimen sequenced in a study of blood T cell repertoires in COVID-19. Profiling relied on immunoSEQ multiplex PCR, and the TCRdb table lists in-frame clones only, not all of them. The sample yields over 250,000 clones, approximately 87% seen once. The sample consisted of PBMCs or T cells enriched from blood (not recorded which). The receptors derive from a woman in her thirties who had recovered from COVID-19.

The chain has TRBV3-1 (or the pseudogene TRBV3-2) and TRBJ2-7, with 7 bases lining up with TRBD1. Trimming removed 4 bases from V and 7 bases from J; junction bases left unmatched: 10. CDR1 LGHDT and CDR2 YNNKEL come from the germline V gene (reference sequence). This CDR3 spans 14 amino acids. CDR3 sequence (DNA): TGTGCCAGCAGCCGCAGGCCAGGGGGTTCGGAGCAGTACTTC. It codes for CASSRRPGGSEQYF.

The chain joins TRBV11-2 to TRBJ2-3; D uncertain. Germline values: CDR1 SGHAT, CDR2 FQNNGV. Trimming took off 8 bases at V and 1 base at J, with 7 bases between the two ends. The CDR3 extends over 12 amino acids. The CDR3 DNA reads as TGTGCCAGCGGGCGAGGCACAGATACGCAGTATTTT. This sequence encodes CASGRGTDTQYF. The full variable domain, rest sourced from reference TRBV11-2 and TRBJ2-3, is EAGVAQSPRYKIIEKRQSVAFWCNPISGHATLYWYQQILGQGPKLLIQFQNNGVVDDSQLPKDRFSAERLKGVDSTLKIQPAKLEDSAVYLCASGRGTDTQYFGPGTRLTVL.

V usage is TRBV19 and J usage is TRBJ1-2; no clear D gene. V lost 3 bases and J 8 bases, leaving 13 bases between the germline ends. The CDR3 contains 13 residues. Germline-derived CDR1 and CDR2 are LNHDA and SQIVND (reference sequence). CDR3 in DNA: TGTGCCAGTAGTATCCTCGACTCGCCAGGCTACACCTTC. This translates into CASSILDSPGYTF.

This clone showed up just a few times. V usage is TRBV7-9 and J usage is TRBJ2-2; the match to TRBD1 covers 8 bases. Germline V gives CDR1 SEHNR, CDR2 FQNEAQ (reference sequence). Unmatched junction bases numbered 8, after V lost 6 bases and J lost 5 bases. The CDR3 runs to 15 residues. CDR3 sequence reads: CASSSWDRRTGELFF. CDR3 DNA sequence: TGTGCCAGCAGTTCGTGGGACAGGAGAACCGGGGAGCTGTTTTTT.

This sequence joins TRBV2 and TRBJ2-7; the match to TRBD1 covers 7 bases. The germline CDR1 and CDR2 sequences are SNHLY and FYNNEI. V was clipped by 4 bases and J by 4 bases; unmatched bases: 7. This CDR3 spans 14 amino acids. The chain's CDR3 is CASSGRDSPYEQYF. Written as DNA, the CDR3 is TGTGCCAGCAGTGGCCGGGACAGTCCTTACGAGCAGTACTTC.

The table lists this clone with a count of one. This chain uses TRBV27 with TRBJ1-4; no clear D. In germline, CDR1 is MNHEY, CDR2 SMNVEV (reference sequence). Trimming took 4 bases from V and 0 from J, leaving 9 bases between them. The CDR3 has 15 amino acids. CDR3: CASSSEGATNEKLFF. The CDR3 DNA follows: TGTGCCAGCAGTTCCGAGGGTGCAACTAATGAAAAACTGTTTTTT.

The chain links TRBV5-1 to TRBJ1-4, with 9 bases matching TRBD1. The V gene end was trimmed by 3 bases and the J gene end by 6 bases; junction bases not matched to a gene: 6. The CDR3 has 15 amino acids. Per germline, CDR1 SGHRS and CDR2 YFSETQ. For the CDR3, the DNA is TGCGCCAGCAGCTACCGGACAGGGGCCGATGAAAAACTGTTTTTT. It codes for CASSYRTGADEKLFF.

The CDR3 region has the DNA TGTGCCACCGCGACGGGGGTCGGAGACTATGGCTACACCTTC. Its protein product is CATATGVGDYGYTF. The V gene is TRBV15, the J gene TRBJ1-2; TRBD1 might be the D (5 bases). Germline-derived CDR1 and CDR2 are LNHNV and YYDKDF (reference sequence). This CDR3 spans 14 amino acids. V was cut by 8 bases and J by 3 bases, with 16 bases left in between.

The rearrangement joins TRBV5-4 to TRBJ1-2; TRBD1 aligns across 12 bases. There are 17 residues in the CDR3. The V gene end was trimmed by 0 bases and the J gene end by 4 bases; junction bases not matched to a gene: 7. Germline V lookup: CDR1 SGHNT, CDR2 YYREEE (reference sequence). This chain's CDR3 is CASSLARDRGLIYGYTF. CDR3 DNA: TGTGCCAGCAGCTTGGCCCGGGACAGGGGGCTAATCTATGGCTACACCTTC.

This clone was observed a handful of times. The genes are TRBV5-1 and TRBJ1-1, with D tentatively TRBD1 (5 bases). The ends were cut back, 1 base at V and 0 bases at J, with 13 bases in the middle. Per the germline V gene, CDR1 is SGHRS and CDR2 is YFSETQ. The CDR3 has 16 residues. The CDR3: CASSLFEGVMNTEAFF. In nucleotides, the CDR3 is TGCGCCAGCAGCTTGTTTGAAGGGGTCATGAACACTGAAGCTTTCTTT.

The CDR3 protein is CAISEGLAGSTDTQYF. In DNA, the CDR3 is TGTGCCATCAGTGAGGGTCTAGCGGGGAGCACAGATACGCAGTATTTT. The rearrangement links TRBV10-3 to TRBJ2-3; 9 bases fit TRBD2. CDR1 and CDR2 (germline): ENHRY, SYGVKD. V shed 2 bases, J shed 0 bases, and the junction held 3 bases outside the gene matches. The CDR3 has 16 residues.

This chain links TRBV10-2 with TRBJ1-2, with D possibly being TRBD1 (6 bases). CDR1 and CDR2 from the germline V gene are WSHSY and SAAADI. This CDR3 comprises 15 residues. Deletions cut 6 bases from V and 5 bases from J, with 19 bases between. Here the CDR3 reads CASRRGGHQLYGYTF. CDR3 DNA: TGCGCCAGCAGACGAGGGGGACACCAACTTTATGGCTACACCTTC.

V gene TRBV7-2 combines with J gene TRBJ1-6, with a weak D call TRBD1 (6 bases). Germline loops: CDR1 SGHTA, CDR2 FQGNSA. V was clipped by 1 base and J by 10 bases, with 17 bases between them. CDR3 length equals 16 residues. The CDR3: CASSLGGGGLRSPLHF. CDR3 coding DNA: TGTGCCAGCAGCTTAGGGGGAGGGGGTTTAAGATCACCCCTCCACTTT.

This rearrangement joins TRBV7-6 to TRBJ2-7; 8 positions agree with TRBD2. Germline V gives CDR1 SGHVS, CDR2 FNYEAQ. The V gene end was trimmed by 0 bases and the J gene end by 2 bases; junction bases not matched to a gene: 3. The CDR3 length is 15 residues. CDR3 nucleotide sequence: TGTGCCAGCAGCTTAGCTGTCGGGGGGGCCTACGAGCAGTACTTC. Protein product: CASSLAVGGAYEQYF.

V and J are TRBV5-1 and TRBJ2-2; 9 nucleotides align to TRBD1. This CDR3 has 16 amino acids. Looked up from germline, CDR1 is SGHRS and CDR2 is YFSETQ. V gave up 4 bases and J gave up 6 bases; unmatched junction bases: 10. The chain's CDR3 is CASSVGQGNLPGELFF. The CDR3 region has the DNA TGCGCCAGCAGCGTGGGACAGGGCAATCTTCCCGGGGAGCTGTTTTTT.

The V gene is TRBV7-2, the J gene TRBJ1-1, with 8 bases lining up with TRBD1. The J segment lost 1 base and the V segment lost 5 bases, leaving 3 bases of the junction unmatched. Germline CDR1 SGHTA, CDR2 FQGNSA. The CDR3 sequence is 14 residues long. The chain's CDR3 is CASSMGTGNTEAFF. CDR3 bases: TGTGCCAGCAGCATGGGGACAGGGAACACTGAAGCTTTCTTT. The full variable domain, its missing parts supplied by reference TRBV7-2 and TRBJ1-1, is GAGVSQSPSNKVTEKGKDVELRCDPISGHTALYWYRQSLGQGLEFLIYFQGNSAPDKSGLPSDRFSAERTGGSVSTLTIQRTQQEDSAVYLCASSMGTGNTEAFFGQGTRLTVV.

V gene TRBV7-2 combines with J gene TRBJ2-5; D is possibly TRBD1 (6 bases). Germline V gives CDR1 SGHTA, CDR2 FQGNSA. The CDR3 totals 14 residues. V dropped 5 bases and J dropped 3 bases, with 13 bases sitting between them. CDR3 protein: CASSARYREETQYF. The CDR3 DNA sequence: TGTGCCAGCAGCGCCCGGTACAGGGAAGAGACCCAGTACTTC.

This clone was seen a handful of times. V and J are TRBV7-9 and TRBJ2-7, with D possibly TRBD2 on 6 matching bases. Germline V gene lookup returns CDR1 SEHNR and CDR2 FQNEAQ (reference sequence). The CDR3 length is 14 residues. Trimming shortened V by 5 bases and J by 3 bases, and 14 bases separated the two germline ends. As DNA, the CDR3 is TGTGCCAGCAGCCGGGGGTCCCCGAGCTACGAGCAGTACTTC. Translation gives CASSRGSPSYEQYF. The full variable domain, with the rest looked up from reference TRBV7-9 and TRBJ2-7, is DTGVSQNPRHKITKRGQNVTFRCDPISEHNRLYWYRQTLGQGPEFLTYFQNEAQLEKSRLLSDRFSAERPKGSFSTLEIQRTEQGDSAMYLCASSRGSPSYEQYFGPGTRLTVT.